These 18 T cell receptor beta chains were sequenced from one sample in a study. Tregs were sorted as CD4+CD25+CD127-/low cells. TCRdb analysed the 5' RACE reads with MiXCR anew, one entry per CDR3 protein. The sample yields approximately 12,000 distinct CDR3 sequences, roughly half seen once. Material for sequencing was tumor-infiltrating Tregs sorted from the breast tumor. These receptors originate from a female donor with breast cancer.

The chain couples TRBV11-2 to TRBJ1-1; 10 positions agree with TRBD1. Looked up from germline, CDR1 is SGHAT and CDR2 is FQNNGV. Trimming took 8 bases from V and 5 from J; bases not matched to a gene: 5. CDR3 length equals 13 residues. The CDR3 is CASGRTGGTEAFF. DNA of the CDR3: TGTGCCAGCGGGAGGACAGGGGGGACTGAAGCTTTCTTT.

The chain uses TRBV28 and TRBJ2-2; unclear D gene. Germline V gene data show CDR1 as MDHEN and CDR2 as SYDVKM. The CDR3 spans 15 residues. CDR3: CAISPSGTGTGELFF. The DNA for the CDR3 is TGTGCGATCAGTCCCAGTGGAACTGGGACCGGGGAGCTGTTTTTT.

This chain's CDR3 is CSARDSGGNNYEQYV. The CDR3 DNA is TGCAGTGCTAGAGATTCAGGCGGGAACAACTACGAGCAGTACGTC. The chain has TRBV20-1 and TRBJ2-7; TRBD2 might be the D (6 bases). Per germline, CDR1 DFQATT and CDR2 SNEGSKA (reference sequence). Trimming stripped 0 bases from V and 3 bases from J, with 15 bases between. This CDR3 is 15 amino acids long.

The V gene is TRBV28, the J gene TRBJ1-6, with D possibly TRBD1 on 6 matching bases. Trimming pared 1 base from V and 7 bases from J, leaving 23 bases between. Germline assignment: CDR1 MDHEN and CDR2 SYDVKM. There are 19 residues in the CDR3. For the CDR3, the DNA is TGTGCCAGCAGTTTATTGTTTATCCGGCAGGGGAAGAAGAATTCACCCCTCCACTTT. Translating it yields CASSLLFIRQGKKNSPLHF.

V usage is TRBV7-8 and J usage is TRBJ2-7; 10 bases match TRBD2. V shed 1 base, J shed 6 bases, and the junction held 9 bases outside the gene matches. The CDR3 covers 16 residues. Germline CDR1 SGHVS, CDR2 FQNEAQ. The CDR3 sequence: CASSLGGLAGAGEQYV. DNA for the CDR3: TGTGCCAGCAGCTTAGGTGGGCTAGCGGGAGCGGGCGAGCAGTACGTC.

The count of this clonotype is one. The chain employs TRBV20-1 and TRBJ2-7; 8 nucleotides match TRBD2. CDR1 and CDR2 from the germline V gene are DFQATT and SNEGSKA (reference sequence). This CDR3 has 14 amino acids. Trimming at V came to 6 bases and at J to 7 bases, leaving 14 bases not matched to a gene. The CDR3 loop is CSAHSGIPPLEQYF. The CDR3, as DNA: TGCAGTGCCCATAGCGGGATCCCTCCTCTTGAGCAGTACTTC.

The V gene is TRBV29-1, the J gene TRBJ1-2; 9 bases line up with TRBD1. This CDR3 has 15 residues. Germline CDR1 SQVTM, CDR2 ANQGSEA. The V segment lost 7 bases and the J segment 1 base; nucleotides outside the gene matches: 10. Here the CDR3 reads CSAVPGTGFNYGYTF. CDR3 DNA: TGCAGCGCTGTCCCCGGGACAGGGTTTAACTATGGCTACACCTTC.

The chain links TRBV6-2 or TRBV6-3 to TRBJ2-1, with 7 bases aligning to TRBD2. The CDR3 runs to 13 residues. V lost 4 bases, J lost 8 bases, and 5 bases stayed unmatched. The germline CDR1 and CDR2 sequences are MNHEY and SVGEGT. DNA for the CDR3: TGTGCCAGCAGTTGGGTAGCGGGTCATGAGCAGTTCTTC. Translation: CASSWVAGHEQFF.

The chain joins TRBV20-1 to TRBJ1-6; 8 bases match TRBD1. CDR1 is DFQATT, CDR2 SNEGSKA, per germline (reference sequence). The CDR3 runs 14 residues. V gave up 4 bases and J gave up 5 bases; unmatched junction bases: 4. The CDR3 spells CSAIGQGHNSPLHF. For the CDR3, the DNA is TGCAGTGCTATTGGACAGGGCCATAATTCACCCCTCCACTTT.

The rearrangement joins TRBV20-1 to TRBJ2-1, with 8 nucleotides matching TRBD2. With 3 bases clipped from V and 5 bases from J, the junction kept 9 bases outside the gene matches. The CDR3 extends over 15 amino acids. Germline CDR1 is DFQATT and CDR2 is SNEGSKA (reference sequence). CDR3 sequence: CSARTSSTSDNEQFF. CDR3 nucleotides: TGCAGTGCTAGGACGTCGTCGACTAGCGACAATGAGCAGTTCTTC.

This clonotype was seen only a few times. The chain uses TRBV9 and TRBJ2-1, with a possible D match to TRBD2 (6 bases). Trimming removed 4 bases from V and 6 bases from J, with 14 bases in between. CDR3 length equals 14 residues. The germline gives CDR1 SGDLS, CDR2 YYNGEE. CDR3 region: CASSLIGGSNEQFF. CDR3 DNA sequence: TGTGCCAGCAGCCTAATAGGAGGGTCCAATGAGCAGTTCTTC.

This chain links TRBV6-2 or TRBV6-3 with TRBJ2-3; 9 bases align to TRBD1. With 4 bases clipped from V and 2 bases from J, the junction kept 7 bases outside the gene matches. This CDR3 spans 16 amino acids. The germline CDR1 and CDR2 sequences are MNHEY and SVGEGT. For the CDR3, the DNA is TGTGCCAGCAGTTTCAGGGGACAGGGAATCACAGATACGCAGTATTTT. It translates to CASSFRGQGITDTQYF.

This sequence joins TRBV6-9 and TRBJ2-7; D is possibly TRBD1 (6 bases). The ends were cut back, 2 bases at V and 2 bases at J, with 25 bases in the middle. There are 19 residues in the CDR3. CDR1 and CDR2 (germline): MNHGY, SVAAGI. The CDR3 DNA follows: TGTGCCAGCAGTTATAACCCCCGGGACAAAATAATAGGACCCTACGAGCAGTACGTC. The encoded protein is CASSYNPRDKIIGPYEQYV.

This clonotype was observed a few times. This rearrangement joins TRBV7-2 to TRBJ2-3, with D possibly matching TRBD1 (5 bases). V was shortened by 8 bases and J by 1 base, with 13 bases between the two germline ends. Germline loops: CDR1 SGHTA, CDR2 FQGNSA. The CDR3 has 14 residues. The CDR3 spells CASGALDRTDTQYF. Written as DNA, the CDR3 is TGTGCCAGCGGGGCTCTAGATCGCACAGATACGCAGTATTTT.

This clonotype was seen only a few times. The genes are TRBV20-1 and TRBJ1-6; no clear D. Germline loops: CDR1 DFQATT, CDR2 SNEGSKA (reference sequence). The length of the CDR3 is 13 residues. Trimming took 4 bases from V and 4 from J, leaving 8 bases between them. The CDR3 here is CSATAGYNSPLHF. Here the CDR3 DNA reads TGCAGTGCTACGGCCGGGTATAATTCACCCCTCCACTTT.

The chain links TRBV7-9 to TRBJ2-7; a possible D gene is TRBD2 (6 bases). The CDR3 extends over 15 amino acids. Trimming shortened V by 5 bases and J by 2 bases, and 16 bases separated the two germline ends. Germline CDR1 reads SEHNR; CDR2 reads FQNEAQ (reference sequence). The DNA for the CDR3 is TGTGCCAGCAGCAAGACTAGTAGAGGACCCTACGAGCAGTACGTC. It encodes CASSKTSRGPYEQYV.

The chain couples TRBV9 to TRBJ2-7; 9 nucleotides match TRBD1. The V gene's germline CDR1 is SGDLS and CDR2 YYNGEE. The CDR3 is 14 amino acids. V lost 4 bases, J lost 3 bases, and 5 bases stayed unmatched. The CDR3 DNA is TGTGCCAGCAGCCCGACGACAGGGGGCTACGAGCAGTACTTC. This translates into CASSPTTGGYEQYF.

The chain has TRBV3-1 and TRBJ2-1; tentatively, D is TRBD1 (5 bases). The germline gives CDR1 LGHDT, CDR2 YNNKEL (reference sequence). This CDR3 comprises 12 residues. Trimming cost V 4 bases and J 10 bases, with 11 bases left between them. In DNA, the CDR3 is TGTGCCAGCAGCCCCCAGGGCGCCGAGCAGTTCTTC. Its protein is CASSPQGAEQFF.